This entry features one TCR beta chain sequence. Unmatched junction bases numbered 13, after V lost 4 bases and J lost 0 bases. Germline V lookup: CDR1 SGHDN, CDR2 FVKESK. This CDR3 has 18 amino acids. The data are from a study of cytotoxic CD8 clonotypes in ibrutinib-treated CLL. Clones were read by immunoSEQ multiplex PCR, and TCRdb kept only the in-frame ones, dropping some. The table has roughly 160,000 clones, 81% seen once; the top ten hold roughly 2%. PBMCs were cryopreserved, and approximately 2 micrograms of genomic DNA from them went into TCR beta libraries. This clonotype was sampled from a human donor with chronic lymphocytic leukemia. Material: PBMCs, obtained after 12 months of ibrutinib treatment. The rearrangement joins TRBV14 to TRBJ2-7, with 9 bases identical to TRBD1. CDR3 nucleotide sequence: TGTGCCAGCAGCCCGACTGGACGAGGACAGGGGAGCTCCTACGAGCAGTACTTC. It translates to CASSPTGRGQGSSYEQYF.